These 27 T cell receptor beta chains were all obtained from the same sample, sequenced in a study of PD-1 blockade in classical Hodgkin lymphoma. Sequenced by immunoSEQ multiplex PCR; TCRdb stores in-frame clones only, minus some. The repertoire holds tens of thousands of clones, with approximately 70% as singletons. Patients all relapsed after autologous stem cell transplantation, and there was variation in brentuximab vedotin exposure. The sequences come from peripheral blood mononuclear cells (PBMCs), collected before the second cycle of nivolumab. The receptors were sampled from a human donor with classical Hodgkin lymphoma.

This clone is deemed medium-sized. This chain links TRBV28 with TRBJ1-1, with D unclear. The V end was cut by 3 bases, the J end by 5 bases, with 16 bases between. Germline V lookup: CDR1 MDHEN, CDR2 SYDVKM. The length of the CDR3 is 15 residues. This CDR3 reads CASSFRIGRGTEAFF. The CDR3 DNA follows: TGTGCCAGCAGTTTTAGGATAGGGCGTGGGACTGAAGCTTTCTTT.

The J gene is TRBJ1-5, the V gene TRBV7-3; no clear D. V gave up 5 bases and J gave up 0 bases, with 14 bases separating them. The germline V gene has CDR1 SGHTA and CDR2 FQGTGA. This CDR3 region has 16 residues. CDR3 DNA sequence: TGTGCCAGCAGCCTCCGACCGGGAGATAGCAATCAGCCCCAGCATTTT. This encodes CASSLRPGDSNQPQHF.

The chain has TRBV30 and TRBJ2-7; TRBD1 or TRBD2 may be the D gene (5 bases each). Trimming took 6 bases from V and 3 from J, leaving 21 bases between them. The germline V gene encodes CDR1 GTSNPN and CDR2 SVGIG (reference sequence). This CDR3 contains 15 residues. In nucleotides, the CDR3 is TGTGCCTGCCGGCTTCTTGGGGGAGCGAACTACGAGCAGTACTTC. Residues: CACRLLGGANYEQYF.

This chain links TRBV19 with TRBJ2-7; TRBD1 is a possible D gene (5 bases). The CDR3 loop spans 13 amino acids. V gave up 3 bases and J gave up 7 bases, with 13 bases separating them. Germline loops: CDR1 LNHDA, CDR2 SQIVND (reference sequence). The CDR3 DNA reads as TGTGCCAGTAGTATTAGCAGGGCTCGGGAGCAGTACTTC. Encoded protein: CASSISRAREQYF.

This chain connects TRBV9 to TRBJ1-6, with D unresolved. Germline V gene sequence: CDR1 SGDLS, CDR2 YYNGEE. CDR3 length: 14 residues. Between the trimmed V and J ends, which lost 6 bases and 5 bases, there was a span of 12 bases. The CDR3 bases are TGTGCCAGCACATCTAGACAAAATAATTCACCCCTCCACTTT. It specifies CASTSRQNNSPLHF.

The CDR3 spells CASSFAQGYTEAFF. The DNA for the CDR3 is TGTGCCAGCAGTTTCGCCCAGGGTTACACTGAAGCTTTCTTT. The rearrangement uses TRBV7-9 and TRBJ1-1; possibly TRBD1 for D (5 bases). Trimming took off 6 bases at V and 3 bases at J, with 14 bases between the two ends. Per the germline V gene, CDR1 is SEHNR and CDR2 is FQNEAQ (reference sequence). The CDR3 length is 14 residues.

The chain recombines TRBV30 with TRBJ2-7; D is uncertain. The V gene lost 0 bases and the J gene lost 4 bases, with 19 bases spanning the gap. Germline V gene sequence: CDR1 GTSNPN, CDR2 SVGIG (reference sequence). CDR3 size: 16 residues. CDR3 bases: TGTGCCTGGAGTGTACTGATCCCTCGTGGTAGGTACGAGCAGTACTTC. Protein: CAWSVLIPRGRYEQYF.

The chain has TRBV27 and TRBJ1-2; tentatively, D is TRBD1 (5 bases). V was shortened by 6 bases and J by 3 bases, with 11 bases between the two germline ends. This CDR3 has 13 amino acids. CDR1 and CDR2 (germline): MNHEY, SMNVEV (reference sequence). The CDR3 region is CASRRTPDYGYTF. The CDR3 nucleotides are TGTGCCAGCAGGCGGACACCCGACTATGGCTACACCTTC.

V gene TRBV19 combines with J gene TRBJ1-3, with D maybe TRBD1 (5 bases). Germline V gene sequence: CDR1 LNHDA, CDR2 SQIVND (reference sequence). The length of the CDR3 is 19 residues. The ends were cut back, 8 bases at V and 0 bases at J, with 26 bases in the middle. The CDR3: CASDYSGRNPILSGNTIYF. The CDR3 DNA sequence: TGTGCCAGTGACTACTCGGGACGGAACCCAATACTCTCTGGAAACACCATATATTTT.

V usage is TRBV10-3 and J usage is TRBJ2-6; D not resolved. The V end was cut by 0 bases, the J end by 1 base, with 13 bases between. Looked up from germline, CDR1 is ENHRY and CDR2 is SYGVKD. This CDR3 region has 18 residues. CDR3 sequence reads: CAISESNSILSGANVLTF. CDR3 coding DNA: TGTGCCATCAGTGAGTCGAACAGCATCTTGTCTGGGGCCAACGTCCTGACTTTC.

The V and J genes are TRBV6-5 and TRBJ1-2; possible D gene TRBD1, 5 bases. Trimming stripped 6 bases from V and 2 bases from J, with 10 bases between. The CDR3 has 13 residues. Per the germline V gene, CDR1 is MNHEY and CDR2 is SVGAGI. The CDR3 sequence is CASRFRVNYGYTF. The CDR3 nucleotides read TGTGCCAGCAGGTTCAGGGTGAACTATGGCTACACCTTC.

This chain joins TRBV29-1 and TRBJ2-1, with 10 nucleotides matching TRBD2. The ends lost 7 bases at V and 4 bases at J; junction bases unmatched: 7. Germline V lookup: CDR1 SQVTM, CDR2 ANQGSEA. The CDR3 covers 14 residues. The CDR3 here is CSGLRTSGYNEQFF. DNA of the CDR3: TGCAGCGGTCTCCGGACTAGCGGTTACAATGAGCAGTTCTTC.

The V and J genes are TRBV19 and TRBJ1-5, with no clear D. The CDR3 consists of 13 residues. Germline values: CDR1 LNHDA, CDR2 SQIVND (reference sequence). With 10 bases removed from V and 3 bases from J, the gap between germline ends came to 13 bases. The CDR3 loop reads CATARGVNQPQHF. CDR3 coding DNA: TGTGCCACTGCTCGGGGTGTCAATCAGCCCCAGCATTTT.

This chain connects TRBV27 to TRBJ2-3; TRBD1 matches at 9 bases. With V trimmed by 5 bases and J by 5 bases, 8 bases remained unmatched. Per germline, CDR1 MNHEY and CDR2 SMNVEV (reference sequence). This CDR3 spans 15 amino acids. The CDR3 DNA follows: TGTGCCAGCAGTATTCGGACAGGGGCCATAGATACGCAGTATTTT. The encoded protein is CASSIRTGAIDTQYF.

The chain carries TRBV19 and TRBJ2-3; D may be TRBD1 (6 bases). The ends were cut back, 3 bases at V and 4 bases at J, with 20 bases in the middle. The germline gives CDR1 LNHDA, CDR2 SQIVND (reference sequence). CDR3 length: 17 residues. The DNA of the CDR3 is TGTGCCAGTAGTATTATCCTTTCTGGGACAATCGCAGATACGCAGTATTTT. It is translated as CASSIILSGTIADTQYF.

This chain joins TRBV6-1 and TRBJ1-6; D remains ambiguous. Per the germline V gene, CDR1 is MNHNS and CDR2 is SASEGT. The CDR3 is made up of 13 amino acids. V lost 8 bases and J lost 3, with 8 bases in between. The CDR3 nucleotides are TGTGCCAGCTACGGGGTCTATAATTCACCCCTCCACTTT. Its translation: CASYGVYNSPLHF.

The chain recombines TRBV28 with TRBJ2-2; TRBD2 agrees at 13 bases. CDR3 length equals 16 residues. In germline, CDR1 is MDHEN, CDR2 SYDVKM. Losses at the gene ends were 5 bases for V and 8 bases for J; bases not matched to a gene: 8. The CDR3 here is CASSPGLAGELGELFF. The CDR3 coding sequence is TGTGCCAGCAGTCCCGGACTAGCGGGAGAATTGGGGGAGCTGTTTTTT.

The gene calls are TRBV28 and TRBJ2-2, with 9 bases fitting TRBD1. The V gene's germline CDR1 is MDHEN and CDR2 SYDVKM. The CDR3 has 16 residues. With V trimmed by 8 bases and J by 4 bases, 11 bases remained unmatched. The CDR3 DNA reads as TGTGCCAGCGTTTCCGGGACAGGGCCCGTCACCGGGGAGCTGTTTTTT. It is translated as CASVSGTGPVTGELFF.

The V and J genes are TRBV16 and TRBJ1-4; D is undetermined. Trimming stripped 0 bases from V and 12 bases from J, with 11 bases between. This CDR3 comprises 13 residues. Germline V gene data show CDR1 as KGHSY and CDR2 as FQNENV. The CDR3 DNA follows: TGTGCCAGCAGCCAATCCCCCCCAGGACAACTGTTTTTT. The encoded protein is CASSQSPPGQLFF. The full variable domain, its missing parts supplied by reference TRBV16 and TRBJ1-4, is GEEVAQTPKHLVRGEGQKAKLYCAPIKGHSYVFWYQQVLKNEFKFLISFQNENVFDETGMPKERFSAKCLPNSPCSLEIQATKLEDSAVYFCASSQSPPGQLFFGSGTQLSVL.

As concerns this clone: It may be a read error: a sequence one base away is much more abundant. The chain carries TRBV6-6 and TRBJ1-5; D uncertain. The CDR3 is 12 residues long. Germline V gene lookup returns CDR1 MNHNY and CDR2 SVGAGI (reference sequence). V was trimmed by 0 bases and J by 6 bases, leaving 3 bases between them. The CDR3, as DNA: TGTGCCAGCAGTTACTCCGCTCAGCCCCAGCATTTT. This gives the protein CASSYSAQPQHF.

The chain recombines TRBV6-6 with TRBJ1-1; no reliable D call. This CDR3 contains 14 residues. The V gene's germline CDR1 is MNHNY and CDR2 SVGAGI (reference sequence). V gave up 6 bases and J gave up 5 bases, with 16 bases separating them. In DNA form, the CDR3 reads TGTGCCAGCAGCCCGACCTGGTTAGGTACTGAAGCTTTCTTT. Its protein product is CASSPTWLGTEAFF.

In its sample, this clone was seen a few times. The chain combines TRBV18 with TRBJ2-2; the match to TRBD2 covers 9 bases. From germline, CDR1 is KGHSH and CDR2 LQKENI. The ends lost 3 bases at V and 6 bases at J; junction bases unmatched: 23. This CDR3 comprises 21 residues. CDR3 region: CASSPSPAGGISSQRSGELFF. The CDR3, as DNA: TGTGCCAGCTCACCTTCCCCGGCGGGAGGGATAAGTTCACAGAGATCCGGGGAGCTGTTTTTT.

The chain is built from TRBV4-2 and TRBJ1-1; D perhaps matches TRBD1 (6 bases). The ends were cut back, 4 bases at V and 4 bases at J, with 19 bases in the middle. The CDR3 length is 16 residues. Germline CDR1 reads LGHNA; CDR2 reads YNFKEQ. CDR3: CASSLRTMGAGTEAFF. In DNA, the CDR3 is TGTGCCAGCAGCCTTCGTACCATGGGGGCGGGCACTGAAGCTTTCTTT.

This clone ranks as medium-sized. The J gene is TRBJ2-1, the V gene TRBV10-1, with TRBD2 matching over 7 bases. The CDR3 covers 16 residues. Germline-derived CDR1 and CDR2 are WNHNN and SYGVQD (reference sequence). V shed 1 base, J shed 0 bases, and the junction held 3 bases outside the gene matches. This CDR3 is CASSEYSGSSYNEQFF. The CDR3 DNA reads as TGCGCCAGCAGTGAGTATAGCGGGTCCTCCTACAATGAGCAGTTCTTC.

The chain uses TRBV4-1 and TRBJ2-1, with D perhaps matching TRBD2 (5 bases). The CDR3 is 14 residues long. CDR1 and CDR2 from the germline V gene are MGHRA and YSYEKL. Trimming removed 0 bases at V and 2 bases at J, with 5 bases between. The CDR3 DNA is TGCGCCAGCAGCCAAGACGGGACCTACAATGAGCAGTTCTTC. Encoded protein: CASSQDGTYNEQFF.

The chain employs TRBV12-5 and TRBJ2-6; D gene uncertain. This CDR3 is 12 amino acids long. The V end was cut by 9 bases, the J end by 2 bases, with 5 bases between. Germline V gene lookup returns CDR1 LGHNT and CDR2 FRNRAP. This CDR3 reads CASSPGANVLTF. Here the CDR3 DNA reads TGTGCTAGCTCCCCTGGGGCCAACGTCCTGACTTTC.

This clone was picked up a small number of times. The chain recombines TRBV7-3 with TRBJ1-1; 7 positions agree with TRBD1. J lost 4 bases, V lost 3 bases, and 2 bases had no gene match. The CDR3 consists of 13 residues. CDR1 is SGHTA, CDR2 FQGTGA, per germline. The CDR3 loop is CASSFQGGTEAFF. The CDR3 nucleotides read TGTGCCAGCAGCTTCCAGGGGGGCACTGAAGCTTTCTTT.